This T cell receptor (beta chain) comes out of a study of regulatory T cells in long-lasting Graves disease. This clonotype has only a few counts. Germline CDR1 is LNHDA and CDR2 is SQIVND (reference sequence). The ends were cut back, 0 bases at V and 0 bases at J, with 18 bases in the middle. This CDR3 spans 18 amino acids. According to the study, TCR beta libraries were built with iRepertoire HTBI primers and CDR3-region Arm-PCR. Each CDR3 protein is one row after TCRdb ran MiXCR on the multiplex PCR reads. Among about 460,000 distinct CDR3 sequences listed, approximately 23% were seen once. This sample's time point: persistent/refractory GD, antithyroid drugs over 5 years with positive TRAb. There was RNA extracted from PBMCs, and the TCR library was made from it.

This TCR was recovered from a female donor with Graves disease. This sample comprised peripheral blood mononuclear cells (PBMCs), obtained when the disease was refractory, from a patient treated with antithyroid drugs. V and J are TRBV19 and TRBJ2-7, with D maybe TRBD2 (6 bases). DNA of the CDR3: TGTGCCAGTAGTATAGATCTTGGCGGGACCACCCTCTCCTACGAGCAGTACTTC. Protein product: CASSIDLGGTTLSYEQYF.